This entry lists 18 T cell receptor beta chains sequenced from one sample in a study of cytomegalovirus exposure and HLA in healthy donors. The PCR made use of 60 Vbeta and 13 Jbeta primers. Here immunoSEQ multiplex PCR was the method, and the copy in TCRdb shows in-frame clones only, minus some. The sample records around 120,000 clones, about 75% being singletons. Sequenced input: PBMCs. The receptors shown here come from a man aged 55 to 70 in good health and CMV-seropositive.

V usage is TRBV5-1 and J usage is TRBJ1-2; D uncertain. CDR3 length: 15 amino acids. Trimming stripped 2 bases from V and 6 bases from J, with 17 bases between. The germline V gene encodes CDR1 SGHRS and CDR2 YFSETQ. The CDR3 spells CASSFQSFGKDGYTF. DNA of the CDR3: TGCGCCAGCAGCTTTCAGTCTTTCGGGAAAGATGGCTACACCTTC.

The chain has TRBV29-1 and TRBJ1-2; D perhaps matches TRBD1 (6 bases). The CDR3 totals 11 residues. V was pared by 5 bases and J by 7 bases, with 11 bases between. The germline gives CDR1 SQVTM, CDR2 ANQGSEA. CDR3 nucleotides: TGCAGCGTTACAACAGGGAGTGGCTACACCTTC. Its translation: CSVTTGSGYTF.

DNA for the CDR3: TGCGCCAGCAATCCCCAGGGCAGAAGGACTAGGCCCACCGGGGAGCTGTTTTTT. Its translation: CASNPQGRRTRPTGELFF. The V gene is TRBV23-1, the J gene TRBJ2-2, with 7 bases that match TRBD2. TRBV23-1 is identified as an open reading frame with a role that is uncertain. Trimming took 7 bases from V and 4 from J; bases not matched to a gene: 18. The CDR3 consists of 18 residues.

CDR3 nucleotide sequence: TGTGCCAGCAGCGTCAGACACAGCTCCTATAATTCACCCCTCCACTTT. It encodes CASSVRHSSYNSPLHF. The chain uses TRBV2 and TRBJ1-6; unclear D gene. Germline V gene lookup returns CDR1 SNHLY and CDR2 FYNNEI. The length of the CDR3 is 16 residues. Trimming pared 6 bases from V and 0 bases from J, leaving 12 bases between.

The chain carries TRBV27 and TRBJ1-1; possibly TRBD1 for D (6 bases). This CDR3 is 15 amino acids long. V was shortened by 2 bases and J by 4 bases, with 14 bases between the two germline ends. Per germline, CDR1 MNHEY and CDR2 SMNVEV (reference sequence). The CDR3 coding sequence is TGTGCCAGCAGTTTAGGTCCAGGGGCGGTCACTGAAGCTTTCTTT. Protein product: CASSLGPGAVTEAFF.

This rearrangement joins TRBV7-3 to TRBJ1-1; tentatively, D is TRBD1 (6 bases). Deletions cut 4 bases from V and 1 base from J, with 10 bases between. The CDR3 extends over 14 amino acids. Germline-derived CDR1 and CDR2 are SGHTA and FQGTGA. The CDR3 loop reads CASSSTGTNTEAFF. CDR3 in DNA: TGTGCCAGCAGCTCCACAGGGACGAACACTGAAGCTTTCTTT.

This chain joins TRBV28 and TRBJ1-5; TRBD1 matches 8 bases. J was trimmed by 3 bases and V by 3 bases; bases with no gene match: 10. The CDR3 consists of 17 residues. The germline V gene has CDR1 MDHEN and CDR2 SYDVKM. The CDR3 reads CASSFRGQGVINQPQHF. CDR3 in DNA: TGTGCCAGCAGTTTCAGGGGGCAGGGGGTGATCAATCAGCCCCAGCATTTT. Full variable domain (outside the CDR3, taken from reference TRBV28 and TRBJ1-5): DVKVTQSSRYLVKRTGEKVFLECVQDMDHENMFWYRQDPGLGLRLIYFSYDVKMKEKGDIPEGYSVSREKKERFSLILESASTNQTSMYLCASSFRGQGVINQPQHFGDGTRLSIL.

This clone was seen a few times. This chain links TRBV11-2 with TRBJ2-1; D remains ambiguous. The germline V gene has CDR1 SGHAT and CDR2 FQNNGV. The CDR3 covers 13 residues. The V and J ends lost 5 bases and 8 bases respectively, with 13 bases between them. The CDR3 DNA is TGTGCCAGCAGCACTCCTAGGAAGGATGAGCAGTTCTTC. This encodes CASSTPRKDEQFF. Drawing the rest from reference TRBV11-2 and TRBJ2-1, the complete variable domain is EAGVAQSPRYKIIEKRQSVAFWCNPISGHATLYWYQQILGQGPKLLIQFQNNGVVDDSQLPKDRFSAERLKGVDSTLKIQPAKLEDSAVYLCASSTPRKDEQFFGPGTRLTVL.

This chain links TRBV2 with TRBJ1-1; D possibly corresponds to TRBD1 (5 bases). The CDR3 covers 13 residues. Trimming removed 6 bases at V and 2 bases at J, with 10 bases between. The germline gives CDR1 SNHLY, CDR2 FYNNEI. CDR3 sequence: CASRARVNTEAFF. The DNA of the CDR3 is TGTGCCAGCAGGGCCAGGGTTAACACTGAAGCTTTCTTT. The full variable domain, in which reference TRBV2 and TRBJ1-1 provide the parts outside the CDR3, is EPEVTQTPSHQVTQMGQEVILRCVPISNHLYFYWYRQILGQKVEFLVSFYNNEISEKSEIFDDQFSVERPDGSNFTLKIRSTKLEDSAMYFCASRARVNTEAFFGQGTRLTVV.

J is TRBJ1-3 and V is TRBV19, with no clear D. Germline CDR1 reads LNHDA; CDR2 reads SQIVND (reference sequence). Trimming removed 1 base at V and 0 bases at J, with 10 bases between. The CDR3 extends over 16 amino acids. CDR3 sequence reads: CASSIGSESSGNTIYF. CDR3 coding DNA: TGTGCCAGTAGTATAGGATCCGAGAGCTCTGGAAACACCATATATTTT.

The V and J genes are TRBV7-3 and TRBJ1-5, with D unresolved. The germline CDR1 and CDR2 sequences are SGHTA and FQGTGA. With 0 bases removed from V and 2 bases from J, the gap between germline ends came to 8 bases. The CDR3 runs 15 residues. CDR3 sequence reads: CASSLTGDGNQPQHF. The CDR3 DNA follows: TGTGCCAGCAGCTTAACAGGAGATGGCAATCAGCCCCAGCATTTT.

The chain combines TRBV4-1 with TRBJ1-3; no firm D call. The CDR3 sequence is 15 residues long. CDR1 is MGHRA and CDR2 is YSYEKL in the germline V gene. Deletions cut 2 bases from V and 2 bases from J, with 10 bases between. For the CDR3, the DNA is TGCGCCAGCAGCCAATCCCAGGTCGCTGGAAACACCATATATTTT. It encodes CASSQSQVAGNTIYF.

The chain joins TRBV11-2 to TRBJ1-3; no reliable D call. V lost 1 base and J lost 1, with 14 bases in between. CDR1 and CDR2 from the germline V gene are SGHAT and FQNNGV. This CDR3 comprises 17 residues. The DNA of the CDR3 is TGTGCCAGCAGCTTAGTGTCAGTCCGACTGTCTGGAAACACCATATATTTT. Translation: CASSLVSVRLSGNTIYF.

The CDR3 sequence: CATSSRLAGIYEQYF. CDR3 nucleotides: TGTGCCACCAGCAGCAGACTAGCGGGAATATACGAGCAGTACTTC. The chain has TRBV15 and TRBJ2-7, with 11 bases lining up with TRBD2. After removal of 3 bases from V and 4 bases from J, the junction contained 5 bases not matched to a gene. The CDR3 is 15 residues long. Germline V gene sequence: CDR1 LNHNV, CDR2 YYDKDF (reference sequence).

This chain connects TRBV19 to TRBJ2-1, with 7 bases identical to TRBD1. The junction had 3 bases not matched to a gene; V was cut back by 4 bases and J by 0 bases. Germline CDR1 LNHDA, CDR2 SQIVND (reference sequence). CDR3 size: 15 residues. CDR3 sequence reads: CASSRDSDSYNEQFF. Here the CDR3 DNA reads TGTGCCAGTAGTAGGGACAGTGACTCCTACAATGAGCAGTTCTTC.

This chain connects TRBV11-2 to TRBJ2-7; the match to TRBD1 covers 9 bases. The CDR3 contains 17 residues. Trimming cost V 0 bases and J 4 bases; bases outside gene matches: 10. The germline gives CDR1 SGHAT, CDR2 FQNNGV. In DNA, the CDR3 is TGTGCCAGCAGCTTAGACGAAGAACAGGGGGCTGTTTACGAGCAGTACTTC. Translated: CASSLDEEQGAVYEQYF.

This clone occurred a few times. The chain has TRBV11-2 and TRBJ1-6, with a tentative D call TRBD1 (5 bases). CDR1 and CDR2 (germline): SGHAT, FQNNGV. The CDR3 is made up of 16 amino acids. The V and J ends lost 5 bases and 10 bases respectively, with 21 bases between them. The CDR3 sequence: CASSPPQDTRSSPLHF. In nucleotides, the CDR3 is TGTGCCAGCAGCCCCCCCCAGGACACCCGGAGCTCACCCCTCCACTTT.

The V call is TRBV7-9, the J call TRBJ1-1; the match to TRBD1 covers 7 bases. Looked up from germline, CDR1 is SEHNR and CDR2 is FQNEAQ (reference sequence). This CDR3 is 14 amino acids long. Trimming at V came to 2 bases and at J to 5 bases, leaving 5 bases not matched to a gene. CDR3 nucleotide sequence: TGTGCCAGCAGCTTACGGGAGGGACAGACTGAAGCTTTCTTT. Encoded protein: CASSLREGQTEAFF.